A single sample is the source of the 27 T cell receptor beta chains below, sequenced in a study of blood T cells in healthy people across ages. Primed by a sample-barcoded 5' primer and a J-beta primer mix, a second PCR proceeded for 7 to 11 cycles. TCRdb used MiXCR to reprocess the 5' RACE reads, holding one entry per CDR3 protein. The sample records about 1.8 million distinct CDR3 sequences, less than 50% being singletons. Material for sequencing was blood. These receptors were collected from a woman between 35 and 50 years old in good health.

This clonotype was counted between two and nine times. The V gene is TRBV6-2 or TRBV6-3, the J gene TRBJ2-6; TRBD1 is a possible D gene (5 bases). Germline CDR1 and CDR2: MNHEY and SVGEGT. This CDR3 region has 16 residues. Trimming took off 4 bases at V and 0 bases at J, with 10 bases between the two ends. CDR3: CASSFRQYSGANVLTF. As DNA, the CDR3 is TGTGCCAGCAGTTTTCGACAGTACTCTGGGGCCAACGTCCTGACTTTC.

This chain joins TRBV5-1 and TRBJ2-4, with 8 bases aligning to TRBD2. The CDR3 extends over 17 amino acids. Germline CDR1 and CDR2: SGHRS and YFSETQ. V lost 0 bases, J lost 1 base, and 6 bases stayed unmatched. The CDR3 protein is CASSLDQRGFAKNIQYF. Written as DNA, the CDR3 is TGCGCCAGCAGCTTGGACCAGCGGGGGTTTGCCAAAAACATTCAGTACTTC.

The chain couples TRBV12-3 or TRBV12-4 to TRBJ2-3, with D maybe TRBD1 (5 bases). The ends were cut back, 2 bases at V and 7 bases at J, with 16 bases in the middle. The CDR3 is 15 residues long. The CDR3 DNA is TGTGCCAGCAGTTTAACGATCGGGCCAGGGAATACGCAGTATTTT. Translating it yields CASSLTIGPGNTQYF.

V usage is TRBV6-2 or TRBV6-3 and J usage is TRBJ2-3, with D uncertain. V shed 10 bases and J shed 5 bases, with 7 bases lying between them. The CDR3 sequence is 10 residues long. The germline V gene encodes CDR1 MNHEY and CDR2 SVGEGT. The CDR3 region has the DNA TGTGCCACGCTCCAAGATACGCAGTATTTT. Its translation: CATLQDTQYF.

The table lists this clonotype with a count of one. This chain connects TRBV6-5 to TRBJ2-5; D gene uncertain. Near its end, the DNA agrees better with TRBJ2-7, so the J call may be wrong. This CDR3 region has 12 residues. Per the germline V gene, CDR1 is MNHEY and CDR2 is SVGAGI. The CDR3 DNA is TGTGCCAGCAGCCAATCCACGGACGAGCAGTACTTC. Translated, it gives CASSQSTDEQYF.

The gene calls are TRBV6-2 or TRBV6-3 and TRBJ2-7, with 8 bases matching TRBD1. The CDR3 contains 13 residues. CDR1 and CDR2 (germline): MNHEY, SVGEGT. V gave up 8 bases and J gave up 4 bases; unmatched junction bases: 7. The CDR3 DNA reads as TGTGCCAGCGGGAGCCGACAGGGGTACGAGCAGTACTTC. It is translated as CASGSRQGYEQYF.

CDR3 region: CASSFQGGTEEDTQYF. In DNA, the CDR3 is TGTGCCAGCAGTTTCCAAGGGGGGACAGAAGAAGATACGCAGTATTTT. The chain combines TRBV28 with TRBJ2-3; D might be TRBD1 (7 bases). Germline V gene sequence: CDR1 MDHEN, CDR2 SYDVKM. This CDR3 has 16 residues. Trimming stripped 3 bases from V and 5 bases from J, with 18 bases between.

The chain combines TRBV15 with TRBJ2-7; no definite D call. The germline V and J ends were trimmed by 0 bases and 0 bases, with 9 bases remaining between them. CDR1 is LNHNV and CDR2 is YYDKDF in the germline V gene (reference sequence). This CDR3 contains 15 residues. CDR3 bases: TGTGCCACCAGCAGAGATCCCGAGAGCTCCTACGAGCAGTACTTC. This codes for CATSRDPESSYEQYF.

This clonotype has a handful of counts. The CDR3 DNA is TGTGCCAGCAGCCCGCGGGACACCTACTACGAGCAGTACTTC. Translating gives CASSPRDTYYEQYF. The chain joins TRBV7-9 to TRBJ2-7; D may match TRBD1 or TRBD2 (6 bases each). Trimming removed 5 bases at V and 3 bases at J, with 14 bases between. CDR1 and CDR2 (germline): SEHNR, FQNEAQ (reference sequence). The length of the CDR3 is 14 residues.

The CDR3 DNA reads TGTGCCATCAGCGGGTCAGCTGGGGCTTCCAATGAGCAGTTCTTC. It specifies CAISGSAGASNEQFF. The V and J genes are TRBV10-3 and TRBJ2-1; D perhaps matches TRBD1 (5 bases). The CDR3 is made up of 15 amino acids. Germline assignment: CDR1 ENHRY and CDR2 SYGVKD. Deletions cut 6 bases from V and 6 bases from J, with 18 bases between.

A few counts support this clonotype. The chain recombines TRBV6-2 or TRBV6-3 with TRBJ2-7; 9 positions match TRBD2. This CDR3 contains 15 residues. In germline, CDR1 is MNHEY, CDR2 SVGEGT. Trimming at V came to 5 bases and at J to 6 bases, leaving 11 bases not matched to a gene. The CDR3 spells CASSNLGGGASEQYF. CDR3 DNA: TGTGCCAGCAGTAACCTGGGCGGGGGGGCTTCCGAGCAGTACTTC.

The chain links TRBV20-1 to TRBJ2-3, with D maybe TRBD2 (5 bases). Germline assignment: CDR1 DFQATT and CDR2 SNEGSKA (reference sequence). Trimming shortened V by 6 bases and J by 0 bases, and 16 bases separated the two germline ends. The CDR3 has 15 amino acids. The CDR3 DNA reads as TGCAGTGCCTTATACCAACTAGGAAGCACAGATACGCAGTATTTT. It translates to CSALYQLGSTDTQYF.

The chain uses TRBV2 and TRBJ2-6; D call uncertain. The V and J ends lost 5 bases and 1 base respectively, with 9 bases between them. The CDR3 runs 15 residues. Germline lookup yields CDR1 SNHLY and CDR2 FYNNEI. The CDR3 protein is CASSWQQSGANVLTF. The CDR3 DNA reads TGTGCCAGCAGTTGGCAGCAGTCTGGGGCCAACGTCCTGACTTTC.

The CDR3: CASSEALRLSVPHF. Here the CDR3 DNA reads TGTGCCAGCAGTGAAGCGCTTCGTCTATCCGTACCGCATTTT. The rearrangement joins TRBV2 to TRBJ1-5; unclear D gene. Germline V lookup: CDR1 SNHLY, CDR2 FYNNEI. The CDR3 sequence is 14 residues long. Trimming shortened V by 0 bases and J by 15 bases, and 18 bases separated the two germline ends.

The chain joins TRBV9 to TRBJ2-5; the D gene is possibly TRBD2 (6 bases). Germline CDR1 SGDLS, CDR2 YYNGEE. The CDR3 has 16 residues. Trimming took 3 bases from V and 5 from J, leaving 20 bases between them. The CDR3 sequence is CASSASGPPWGETQYF. The CDR3 DNA follows: TGTGCCAGCAGCGCCAGCGGGCCTCCGTGGGGGGAGACCCAGTACTTC.

V usage is TRBV3-1 and J usage is TRBJ2-5, with 8 bases that match TRBD2. The end of the DNA aligns better with TRBJ2-7, so the J call may be wrong. There are 15 residues in the CDR3. CDR1 LGHDT and CDR2 YNNKEL come from the germline V gene (reference sequence). The CDR3 DNA reads as TGTGCCAGCAGCCAAACAGCGGGGGATACCTACGAGCAGTACTTC. Protein product: CASSQTAGDTYEQYF.

This clonotype showed up just a few times. V usage is TRBV4-3 and J usage is TRBJ2-1, with D tentatively TRBD2 (7 bases). The CDR3 totals 15 residues. From germline, CDR1 is LGHNA and CDR2 YSLEER. Trimming stripped 7 bases from V and 7 bases from J, with 20 bases between. CDR3 nucleotide sequence: TGCGCCAGCAAGGGGGGGGCCTCCTTGGTAAATGAGCAGTTCTTC. Translation: CASKGGASLVNEQFF.

This clonotype was observed a few times. The CDR3 is CASIENAGETQYF. CDR3 bases: TGTGCCAGCATCGAGAACGCGGGAGAGACCCAGTACTTC. The gene calls are TRBV28 and TRBJ2-5; tentatively, D is TRBD2 (5 bases). Trimming removed 7 bases from V and 4 bases from J, with 13 bases in between. CDR1 and CDR2 from the germline V gene are MDHEN and SYDVKM. The CDR3 covers 13 residues. Filled out from reference TRBV28 and TRBJ2-5, the complete variable domain reads DVKVTQSSRYLVKRTGEKVFLECVQDMDHENMFWYRQDPGLGLRLIYFSYDVKMKEKGDIPEGYSVSREKKERFSLILESASTNQTSMYLCASIENAGETQYFGPGTRLLVL.

A few counts support this clonotype. The V and J genes are TRBV27 and TRBJ1-2; 7 nucleotides line up with TRBD1. J lost 6 bases, V lost 7 bases, and 5 bases had no gene match. The CDR3 sequence is 12 residues long. Germline V gene sequence: CDR1 MNHEY, CDR2 SMNVEV (reference sequence). The CDR3: CASKDRVHGYTF. The CDR3 DNA reads as TGTGCCAGCAAAGACAGGGTCCATGGCTACACCTTC.

This clonotype was seen more than once but under ten times. The chain couples TRBV4-2 to TRBJ2-1; D is possibly TRBD2 (7 bases). Trimming took 1 base from V and 0 from J, leaving 16 bases between them. CDR3 length equals 18 residues. In germline, CDR1 is LGHNA, CDR2 YNFKEQ. The DNA of the CDR3 is TGTGCCAGCAGCCAAGGGGGGGGCCGAGGATTCTCCTACAATGAGCAGTTCTTC. Amino acid sequence: CASSQGGGRGFSYNEQFF.

The J gene is TRBJ2-4, the V gene TRBV10-3; D gene unclear. The CDR3 spans 11 residues. CDR1 and CDR2 (germline): ENHRY, SYGVKD. With 11 bases removed from V and 12 bases from J, the gap between germline ends came to 17 bases. The CDR3 spells CAVLGSASQYF. The CDR3 coding sequence is TGTGCCGTGCTTGGGTCGGCCAGTCAGTACTTC.

The chain uses TRBV4-2 and TRBJ2-1; D not certain. CDR3 length equals 14 residues. Germline V CDR1 and CDR2: LGHNA, YNFKEQ. V was pared by 2 bases and J by 5 bases, with 10 bases between. CDR3: CASSQKGLNNEQFF. The CDR3 region has the DNA TGTGCCAGCAGCCAAAAAGGCCTGAACAATGAGCAGTTCTTC.

The V and J genes are TRBV5-1 and TRBJ2-3; the match to TRBD2 covers 8 bases. The CDR3 runs 19 residues. CDR1 is SGHRS and CDR2 is YFSETQ in the germline V gene. Trimming cost V 3 bases and J 3 bases; bases outside gene matches: 18. The CDR3 here is CASSWGYVFGGGATDTQYF. The CDR3 coding sequence is TGCGCCAGCAGCTGGGGATACGTTTTCGGGGGGGGCGCAACAGATACGCAGTATTTT. The full variable domain, completed using reference TRBV5-1 and TRBJ2-3, is KAGVTQTPRYLIKTRGQQVTLSCSPISGHRSVSWYQQTPGQGLQFLFEYFSETQRNKGNFPGRFSGRQFSNSRSEMNVSTLELGDSALYLCASSWGYVFGGGATDTQYFGPGTRLTVL.

J is TRBJ2-5 and V is TRBV28; 8 bases match TRBD2. V was pared by 7 bases and J by 0 bases, with 7 bases of the junction left unmatched. The CDR3 has 15 residues. The germline V gene has CDR1 MDHEN and CDR2 SYDVKM. CDR3 bases: TGTGCCAGCACCCCGGGAGGGCCGTACCAAGAGACCCAGTACTTC. Protein: CASTPGGPYQETQYF.

This clonotype was observed a few times. The rearrangement joins TRBV6-6 to TRBJ2-5, with TRBD1 identical over 7 bases. The tail of the sequence fits TRBJ2-7 better, so the J call may be wrong. This CDR3 has 14 residues. Germline CDR1 reads MNHNY; CDR2 reads SVGAGI (reference sequence). The CDR3 DNA follows: TGTGCCAGCAGTTACTCATCGACAGGGATCGAGCAGTACTTC. This gives the protein CASSYSSTGIEQYF.

In this sample, this clonotype turned up a few times. This rearrangement joins TRBV6-1 to TRBJ2-7; D may be TRBD2 (7 bases). Germline CDR1 MNHNS, CDR2 SASEGT. This CDR3 contains 13 residues. Trimming pared 8 bases from V and 7 bases from J, leaving 18 bases between. The CDR3 bases are TGTGCCAGCGTTCCCACCAGGGGAGGGGAGCAGTACTTC. Protein product: CASVPTRGGEQYF.

The V call is TRBV20-1, the J call TRBJ2-3, with D possibly TRBD2 on 7 matching bases. Germline lookup yields CDR1 DFQATT and CDR2 SNEGSKA (reference sequence). This CDR3 is built from 16 residues. The V gene lost 5 bases and the J gene lost 0 bases, with 18 bases spanning the gap. The CDR3 protein is CSASVSRGRSTDTQYF. In DNA, the CDR3 is TGCAGTGCTTCAGTCTCGCGGGGGCGCAGCACAGATACGCAGTATTTT.